The clone carrying this TCR beta chain was seen many times. Antigen specificity is unknown. V was trimmed by 5 bases and J by 0 bases, leaving 11 bases between them. CDR1 is SGHTA, CDR2 FQGNSA, per germline. The CDR3 consists of 15 residues. TCRdb recomputed calls from the reads with MiXCR, one row per CDR3 protein. The repertoire holds around 280,000 distinct CDR3 sequences, with about 9.1% as singletons. The data stem from a study of T cell repertoires in cytomegalovirus infection. The overall study: Indications came from public TCR beta signatures; they pointed to CMV infection and to a matching HLA type.

Study outcomes and limitations: Cumulative frequency (of public TCR beta family members) identified carriers of CMV plus the relevant HLA.

The clonotype was recovered from a human donor in good health (CMV status not recorded). Some clones in this sample may be carry-over from other donors' samples. Material: PBMCs. The rearrangement joins TRBV7-2 to TRBJ1-5; no reliable D call. CDR3 sequence: CASSAWSDSNQPQHF. CDR3 coding DNA: TGTGCCAGCAGCGCGTGGAGTGATAGCAATCAGCCCCAGCATTTT.